This TCR beta chain was recorded in a study of T cell responses to AZD1222 COVID-19 vaccine. J was trimmed by 4 bases and V by 5 bases; bases with no gene match: 3. CDR3 length: 13 residues. Germline CDR1 LNHNV, CDR2 YYDKDF (reference sequence). Comment on this clone: Its antigen remains unidentified.

Pooling covered second doses at about 4 or about 12 weeks. Study-wide findings and caveats: Spike-specific TCR breadth and depth both grew after two AZD1222 doses.

Assay: immunoSEQ multiplex PCR; the TCRdb copy retains only in-frame clones and omits some. The sample has 85,000 to 100,000 clones; more than 85% are singletons. Material: peripheral blood, obtained 28 days after the second AZD1222 dose. The J gene is TRBJ2-5, the V gene TRBV15, with TRBD2 matching over 8 bases. This TCR was sampled from an adult who received the AZD1222 COVID-19 vaccine. The CDR3 bases are TGTGCCACCAGCGATCTAGCGGGAGAGACCCAGTACTTC. As protein: CATSDLAGETQYF.